This passage covers 2 T cell receptor beta chains from one sample sequenced in a study of CD8 T cells in Susac syndrome. Roughly 0.45 to 1 ug RNA was reverse transcribed with random hexamers. One entry per CDR3 protein results from TCRdb running MiXCR on the immunoSEQ multiplex PCR reads. The table has approximately 280,000 distinct CDR3 sequences, 80% to 90% seen once. The sequenced sample was CD8+ T cells from PBMCs. These receptors came from a human donor with multiple sclerosis.

The chain combines TRBV5-1 with TRBJ1-5; D possibly corresponds to TRBD1 (5 bases). The ends were cut back, 4 bases at V and 0 bases at J, with 8 bases in the middle. The CDR3 length is 14 residues. Germline loops: CDR1 SGHRS, CDR2 YFSETQ. CDR3: CASSAGGSNQPQHF. The CDR3 bases are TGCGCCAGCAGCGCGGGGGGTAGCAATCAGCCCCAGCATTTT.

The genes are TRBV7-9 and TRBJ1-1, with 7 bases fitting TRBD1. The germline V gene encodes CDR1 SEHNR and CDR2 FQNEAQ (reference sequence). With 6 bases clipped from V and 4 bases from J, the junction kept 8 bases outside the gene matches. CDR3 length: 14 amino acids. In nucleotides, the CDR3 is TGTGCCAGCAGACCGACAGGGCGATCCACTGAAGCTTTCTTT. It translates to CASRPTGRSTEAFF.